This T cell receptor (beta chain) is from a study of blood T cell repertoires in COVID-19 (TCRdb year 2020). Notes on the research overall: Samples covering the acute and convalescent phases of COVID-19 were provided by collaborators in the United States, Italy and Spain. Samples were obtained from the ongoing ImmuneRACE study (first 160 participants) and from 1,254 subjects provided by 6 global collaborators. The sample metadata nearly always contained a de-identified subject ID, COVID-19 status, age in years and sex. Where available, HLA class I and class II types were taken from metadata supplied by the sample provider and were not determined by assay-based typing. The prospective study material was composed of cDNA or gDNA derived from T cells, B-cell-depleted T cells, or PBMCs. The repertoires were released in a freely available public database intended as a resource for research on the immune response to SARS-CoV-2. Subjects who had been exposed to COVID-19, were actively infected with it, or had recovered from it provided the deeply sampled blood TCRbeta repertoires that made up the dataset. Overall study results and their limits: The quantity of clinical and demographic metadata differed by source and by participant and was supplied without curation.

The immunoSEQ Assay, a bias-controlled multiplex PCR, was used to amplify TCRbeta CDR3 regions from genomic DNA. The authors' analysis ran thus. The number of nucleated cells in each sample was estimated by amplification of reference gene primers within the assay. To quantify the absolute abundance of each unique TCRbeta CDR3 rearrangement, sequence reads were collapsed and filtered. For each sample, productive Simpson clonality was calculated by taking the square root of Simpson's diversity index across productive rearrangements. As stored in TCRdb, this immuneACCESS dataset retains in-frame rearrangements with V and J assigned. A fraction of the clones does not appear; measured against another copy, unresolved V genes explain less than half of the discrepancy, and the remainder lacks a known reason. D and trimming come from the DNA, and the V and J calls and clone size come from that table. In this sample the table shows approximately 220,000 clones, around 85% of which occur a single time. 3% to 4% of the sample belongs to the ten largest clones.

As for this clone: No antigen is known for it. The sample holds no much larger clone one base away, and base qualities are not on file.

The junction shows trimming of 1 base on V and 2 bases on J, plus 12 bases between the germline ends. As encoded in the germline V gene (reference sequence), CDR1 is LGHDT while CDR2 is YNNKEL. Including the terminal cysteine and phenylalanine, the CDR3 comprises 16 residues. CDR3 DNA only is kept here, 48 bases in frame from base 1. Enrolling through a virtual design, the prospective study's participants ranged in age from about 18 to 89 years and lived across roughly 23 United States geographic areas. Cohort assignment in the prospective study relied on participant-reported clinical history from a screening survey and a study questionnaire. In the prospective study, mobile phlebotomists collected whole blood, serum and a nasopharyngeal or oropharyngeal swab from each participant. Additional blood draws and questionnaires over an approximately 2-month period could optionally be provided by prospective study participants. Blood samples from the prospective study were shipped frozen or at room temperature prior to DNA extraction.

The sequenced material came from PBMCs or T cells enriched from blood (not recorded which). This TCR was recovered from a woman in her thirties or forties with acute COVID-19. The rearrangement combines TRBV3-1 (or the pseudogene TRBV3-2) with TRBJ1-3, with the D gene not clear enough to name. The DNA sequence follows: TGTGCCAGCAGCCAAGGTTCCCTACTAACTGGAAACACCATATATTTT. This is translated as CASSQGSLLTGNTIYF.